These T cell receptor beta chains were read from a single sample in a study of tissue T cells after allogeneic stem cell transplantation. TCRdb's copy holds only in-frame clones and misses some; the assay was immunoSEQ multiplex PCR. The repertoire has about 24,000 clones, over 70% of them found once; the top ten carry roughly 7.1%. The source was tissue from the ileum, collected at autopsy. Source of these receptors: a female donor of 60 years or more with lung cancer. Both conserved end residues are part of each CDR3.

J gene,V gene,CDR3 protein
TRBJ1-3,TRBV7-2,CASSLYRDTSGNTIYF
TRBJ2-7,TRBV28,CASSPGTISSYEQYF
TRBJ1-1,TRBV11-2,CASSQTLLATEAFF
TRBJ1-5,TRBV2,CASSEEGSNQPQHF
TRBJ1-1,TRBV10-2,CASSAAGRTEAFF
TRBJ2-5,TRBV11-2,CASSWGNTQETQYF
TRBJ1-2,TRBV5-1,CASSRNRGPDGYTF
TRBJ2-7,TRBV18,CASSSPGTDEQYF
TRBJ2-5,TRBV29-1,CSVALAGQETQYF
TRBJ2-5,TRBV7-2,CASSRGQGETQYF
TRBJ2-3,TRBV6-1,CASSARGSGSTDTQYF
TRBJ1-5,TRBV7-6,CASSLADSGNQPQHF
TRBJ2-6,TRBV29-1,CSVDTSGSSGANVLTF
TRBJ1-1,TRBV7-8,CASSPISLGDRAPEAFF
TRBJ2-1,TRBV29-1,CSVGAGAVRNEQFF
TRBJ1-2,TRBV6-5,CASSYVAGGNYGYTF
TRBJ1-2,TRBV7-9,CASRSIGQAANGYTF
TRBJ2-1,TRBV4-3,CASSPTSGGARQFF
TRBJ1-3,TRBV7-2,CASSLRGSSSGNTIYF
TRBJ2-1,TRBV7-3,CASSLYKGSYNEQFF
TRBJ2-3,TRBV5-1,CASSLAVGVDTQYF
TRBJ1-1,TRBV9,CASSVHHMGDTEAFF